This TCR beta chain came from a study of spatial heterogeneity in lung cancer. Turning to the study itself: The study consistently detected more beta-chain than alpha-chain sequences.

In its sample, this clonotype is medium-sized. Every TCR cDNA molecule bore a unique molecular identifier. Each CDR3 protein is one row after TCRdb ran MiXCR on the 5' RACE reads. The profile shows about 1,500 distinct CDR3 sequences, 6.5% to 8% of them singletons. The time point denotes: sample taken at primary tumor resection. The study sequenced unsorted whole RNA from tumor, nontumor lung or frozen PBMC. The donors, around 71 patients with untreated early-stage non-small cell lung cancer, provided the samples. The V end was cut by 3 bases, the J end by 5 bases, with 11 bases between. The CDR3 totals 15 residues.

The receptor was derived from a female donor with early-stage non-small cell lung cancer. This specimen was normal lung tissue next to the tumor, taken at surgery. The J gene is TRBJ1-6, the V gene TRBV12-3 or TRBV12-4, with a tentative D call TRBD1 (5 bases). The CDR3 DNA sequence: TGTGCCAGCAGTTTTGGAGGGGCAGATAATTCACCCCTCCACTTT. Amino acid sequence: CASSFGGADNSPLHF.